This T cell receptor beta chain was recovered during a study of cytomegalovirus exposure and HLA in healthy donors (dated by TCRdb to the late 2010s). For the study in its entirety: According to a later analysis, one platform produced both the 120 validation repertoires and the 670 or so repertoires of the first cohort. A separate validation cohort of roughly 130 different subjects was used in addition to the roughly 700-subject first cohort. The study aimed to test whether signatures of past pathogen exposure could be identified by cataloging public T cell receptors. High-throughput TCR immunosequencing, statistical association of individual TCRs with disease status, and machine learning were combined to predict cytomegalovirus infection status. The investigation overall reported the following: A later analysis lacked HLA typing for the validation cohort, so it scored co-occurrence in that cohort across all 120 or so repertoires. Most TCR sequences were observed very rarely across donors, whereas some public TCRs were present in many individuals. According to the authors, the approach could potentially be generalized to other disease states and immunological phenotypes. The study gave a list of under 200 TCR beta chains associated with cytomegalovirus. In both the original and validation cohorts, the classifier was reported to diagnose cytomegalovirus status with high specificity and sensitivity. Subsequent analysis determined that TCRs grouped into clusters in the first cohort also showed a tendency toward co-occurrence across the roughly 110 validation repertoires, and approximately 94% of cluster scores exceeded 0. In vitro tests confirmed that a few of the cytomegalovirus-associated TCR beta chains recognize cytomegalovirus antigens.

The library was generated by the immunoSEQ multiplex PCR assay. The authors' analysis ran thus. A statistical classification framework was built for diagnosing cytomegalovirus status from the catalog of TCR beta chain sequences. TCRdb holds this immuneACCESS table with in-frame rearrangements only. Some clones are missing; in checked studies, unresolved V genes explain under half, and the rest has no known cause. V and J calls and clone size follow that table, whereas D and trimming were derived from the DNA. Within this sample are some 170,000 clones, with 90% to 97% of them counted one time only. About 0.89% of the sample is taken by the ten largest. V is pared back by 0 bases and J by 4 bases, with 12 bases lying between the germline termini. The CDR3 sequence holds 15 residues, the cysteine and phenylalanine included. Solely the CDR3 DNA is kept, with 45 bases framed from the first base. CDR1 and CDR2 (MNHNS, SASEGT) derive from the germline V gene.

Separate from the roughly 700-subject first cohort, the validation cohort of 90 to 150 subjects was the group to which the donors belonged. Comments on this clone: Its antigen remains unidentified. Per-base qualities were not stored, and no clone one base away is much larger.

Source material: PBMCs. The sequence joins TRBV6-1 to TRBJ1-2, with the D gene call left open. The sequence came from a woman younger than 30 in good health and CMV-seronegative. The CDR3 amino acid sequence is: CASSEAGRFSYGYTF. The sequenced DNA is TGTGCCAGCAGTGAAGCGGGGAGGTTCAGCTATGGCTACACCTTC.